The 12 T cell receptor beta chains reported below all come from one sample, sequenced in a study of T cell responses to AZD1222 COVID-19 vaccine. Profiled with immunoSEQ multiplex PCR; TCRdb holds only in-frame clones, not every one. Of roughly 250,000 clones in the sample, approximately 93% were seen once. The source material was peripheral blood, sampled on day 0 of AZD1222 vaccination. The receptors were sampled from an adult in good health.

The chain is built from TRBV5-1 and TRBJ2-7, with D perhaps being TRBD1 or TRBD2 (6 bases each). V was shortened by 4 bases and J by 2 bases, with 19 bases between the two germline ends. There are 16 residues in the CDR3. Germline V gives CDR1 SGHRS, CDR2 YFSETQ. This CDR3 reads CASSHFDRRGTYEQYF. CDR3 nucleotide sequence: TGCGCCAGCAGCCATTTTGACAGGCGGGGTACCTACGAGCAGTACTTC.

The chain carries TRBV28 and TRBJ1-1; D may be TRBD1 (5 bases). The CDR3 is made up of 13 amino acids. V shed 8 bases and J shed 2 bases, with 12 bases lying between them. Germline-derived CDR1 and CDR2 are MDHEN and SYDVKM. The CDR3 nucleotides are TGTGCCAGCGGACTGGGGGGTAACACTGAAGCTTTCTTT. Translated: CASGLGGNTEAFF.

This chain joins TRBV7-2 and TRBJ1-1; D is perhaps TRBD1 (6 bases). This CDR3 is 14 amino acids long. V was trimmed by 2 bases and J by 1 base, leaving 8 bases between them. Germline CDR1 and CDR2: SGHTA and FQGNSA. The CDR3 loop is CASSLRTENTEAFF. In DNA, the CDR3 is TGTGCCAGCAGCTTACGGACAGAGAACACTGAAGCTTTCTTT.

This clone was seen once. The sample contains more than one DNA sequence encoding this CDR3. This chain links TRBV18 with TRBJ1-5; the match to TRBD1 covers 10 bases. The trim removed 2 bases at V and 2 bases at J, leaving 0 bases unmatched. In germline, CDR1 is KGHSH, CDR2 LQKENI. The CDR3 length is 15 residues. The CDR3 protein is CASSPGTGGNQPQHF. Written as DNA, the CDR3 is TGTGCCAGCTCACCAGGGACAGGGGGCAATCAGCCCCAGCATTTT.

The gene calls are TRBV29-1 and TRBJ1-2, with TRBD1 identical over 7 bases. Trimming at V came to 3 bases and at J to 6 bases, leaving 13 bases not matched to a gene. CDR1 and CDR2 from the germline V gene are SQVTM and ANQGSEA. CDR3 length: 15 residues. The CDR3 DNA follows: TGCAGCGTTGAGCCTGAGAGGGGGCCTATCAATGGCTACACCTTC. Translation: CSVEPERGPINGYTF. Full variable domain (outside the CDR3, taken from reference TRBV29-1 and TRBJ1-2): SAVISQKPSRDICQRGTSLTIQCQVDSQVTMMFWYRQQPGQSLTLIATANQGSEATYESGFVIDKFPISRPNLTFSTLTVSNMSPEDSSIYLCSVEPERGPINGYTFGSGTRLTVV.

The chain links TRBV7-9 to TRBJ2-7; 13 nucleotides line up with TRBD2. Germline lookup yields CDR1 SEHNR and CDR2 FQNEAQ (reference sequence). CDR3 length: 17 residues. V was pared by 5 bases and J by 0 bases, with 7 bases of the junction left unmatched. CDR3 sequence reads: CASSLTSGGFYSYEQYF. The DNA for the CDR3 is TGTGCCAGCAGCCTGACTAGCGGGGGGTTCTACTCCTACGAGCAGTACTTC.

In regard to this clone: Other DNA sequences in this sample translate to the same CDR3. V is TRBV3-1 (or the pseudogene TRBV3-2) and J is TRBJ1-3, with D uncertain. Germline V gene lookup returns CDR1 LGHDT and CDR2 YNNKEL (reference sequence). Trimming took off 1 base at V and 5 bases at J, with 6 bases between the two ends. The CDR3 is 13 amino acids. CDR3 sequence reads: CASSQGGRNTIYF. In DNA form, the CDR3 reads TGTGCCAGCAGCCAAGGAGGCCGAAACACCATATATTTT.

The genes are TRBV5-1 and TRBJ2-7; 9 bases align to TRBD1. The V segment lost 3 bases and the J segment 0 bases; nucleotides outside the gene matches: 7. The germline V gene has CDR1 SGHRS and CDR2 YFSETQ. This CDR3 has 16 amino acids. Here the CDR3 reads CASSSTGGDYSYEQYF. The CDR3 bases are TGCGCCAGCAGCTCCACAGGGGGCGACTACTCCTACGAGCAGTACTTC.

The chain employs TRBV3-1 (or the pseudogene TRBV3-2) and TRBJ1-1; D call uncertain. Trimming removed 0 bases at V and 11 bases at J, with 13 bases between. Germline assignment: CDR1 LGHDT and CDR2 YNNKEL (reference sequence). CDR3 size: 13 residues. CDR3 DNA sequence: TGTGCCAGCAGCCAAGATGGGAGGCGGGTCGCTTTCTTT. Translated, it gives CASSQDGRRVAFF.

The rearrangement joins TRBV25-1 to TRBJ1-4, with D unclear. Germline lookup yields CDR1 MGHDK and CDR2 SYGVNS. This CDR3 is built from 15 residues. V lost 1 base, J lost 11 bases, and 17 bases lay in between. The CDR3 reads CASSESVVVGNKLFF. CDR3 DNA sequence: TGTGCCAGCAGTGAATCAGTTGTAGTGGGGAACAAACTGTTTTTT.

The chain uses TRBV29-1 and TRBJ1-3; D is unresolved. The CDR3 totals 14 residues. Germline assignment: CDR1 SQVTM and CDR2 ANQGSEA. The V end lost 7 bases, the J end lost 0 bases, and 13 bases lay between the germline ends. This chain's CDR3 is CSAASANSGNTIYF. CDR3 nucleotide sequence: TGCAGCGCGGCGTCAGCAAACTCTGGAAACACCATATATTTT.

The CDR3 loop is CASFGGTTNEKLFF. CDR3 coding DNA: TGCGCCAGCTTCGGAGGGACAACTAATGAAAAACTGTTTTTT. The chain is built from TRBV10-2 and TRBJ1-4; D remains ambiguous. In germline, CDR1 is WSHSY, CDR2 SAAADI. The V and J ends lost 8 bases and 0 bases respectively, with 10 bases between them. The CDR3 is made up of 14 amino acids.